The 5 T cell receptor beta chains listed next were all sequenced from one sample in a study of T cells after yellow fever vaccination. Each CDR3 protein gets one entry after TCRdb re-called the 5' RACE reads with MiXCR. In the table there are around 590,000 distinct CDR3 sequences, 10% to 15% of which are singletons. The source was PBMCs, collected on the day of the yellow fever booster vaccination. These receptors were taken from a man aged 25 to 45 who received the YFV17D yellow fever vaccine.

A few counts support this clonotype. The chain joins TRBV30 to TRBJ2-1, with unresolved D. The CDR3 is made up of 15 amino acids. V dropped 0 bases and J dropped 0 bases, with 9 bases sitting between them. Germline CDR1 and CDR2: GTSNPN and SVGIG (reference sequence). The CDR3 spells CAWSVLGSSYNEQFF. The CDR3 DNA reads as TGTGCCTGGAGTGTACTGGGAAGCTCCTACAATGAGCAGTTCTTC. The full variable domain, with the rest looked up from reference TRBV30 and TRBJ2-1, is SQTIHQWPATLVQPVGSPLSLECTVEGTSNPNLYWYRQAAGRGLQLLFYSVGIGQISSEVPQNLSASRPQDRQFILSSKKLLLSDSGFYLCAWSVLGSSYNEQFFGPGTRLTVL.

The chain combines TRBV20-1 with TRBJ2-7, with D possibly being TRBD1 or TRBD2 (5 bases each). Germline V gene data show CDR1 as DFQATT and CDR2 as SNEGSKA (reference sequence). The CDR3 has 14 amino acids. The V end was cut by 4 bases, the J end by 3 bases, with 16 bases between. CDR3 region: CSANNRDPSYEQYF. As DNA, the CDR3 is TGCAGTGCTAATAACCGGGACCCAAGCTACGAGCAGTACTTC.

The chain joins TRBV20-1 to TRBJ1-1; 7 nucleotides agree with TRBD1. This CDR3 is built from 12 residues. Germline V gene sequence: CDR1 DFQATT, CDR2 SNEGSKA (reference sequence). Trimming removed 4 bases from V and 5 bases from J; junction bases left unmatched: 4. The DNA for the CDR3 is TGCAGTGCTACACAGGGGTTGACTGAAGCTTTCTTT. Translated, it gives CSATQGLTEAFF.

This clonotype was seen a few times. The chain carries TRBV11-2 and TRBJ2-7; TRBD2 matches at 10 bases. Trimming cost V 3 bases and J 3 bases; bases outside gene matches: 5. The CDR3 covers 15 residues. Germline CDR1 reads SGHAT; CDR2 reads FQNNGV. CDR3 sequence (DNA): TGTGCCAGCAGCTTGGGGACTAGCGAGGTCTACGAGCAGTACTTC. Protein sequence: CASSLGTSEVYEQYF.

This clonotype was seen ten or more times. This rearrangement joins TRBV29-1 to TRBJ2-7; TRBD1 matches at 7 bases. The length of the CDR3 is 19 residues. Germline V CDR1 and CDR2: SQVTM, ANQGSEA. J gave up 0 bases and V 0 bases, and 17 bases lay outside the gene matches. CDR3 sequence: CSVEEKGTDTSCVSYEQYF. DNA of the CDR3: TGCAGCGTTGAAGAGAAAGGGACAGATACCTCCTGCGTCTCCTACGAGCAGTACTTC.